The rows below give T cell receptor beta chains drawn from one sample of a study of CD8 T cells in ankylosing spondylitis. MiXCR, applied by TCRdb to the 5' RACE reads, yields one record per CDR3 protein. The sample records around 250,000 distinct CDR3 sequences, 32% being singletons. The sample consisted of blood, either unsorted or a sorted T cell fraction (not recorded which). These receptors were taken from a male donor with ankylosing spondylitis or in good health (not recorded which). Each CDR3 is given with its conserved first and last residue. A D gene is named only where the DNA matches it firmly. A row's size may be missing; if present it is once, few, many or a size class.

J | D | size | V | CDR3 | DNA
TRBJ2-1 | . | . | TRBV12-3/TRBV12-4 | CASSIGDLGEQFF | TGTGCCAGCAGTATCGGGGATCTGGGTGAGCAGTTCTTC
TRBJ1-2 | TRBD1 | few | TRBV6-5 | CASSYSIPDREDLNCGYTF | TGTGCCAGCAGTTACTCAATCCCGGACAGGGAAGACCTTAATTGTGGCTACACCTTC
TRBJ2-1 | . | . | TRBV2 | CASTQAHNEQFF | TGTGCCAGCACTCAAGCCCACAATGAGCAGTTCTTC
TRBJ1-6 | . | . | TRBV9 | CASSATGSASPLHF | TGTGCCAGCAGCGCGACAGGTAGTGCTTCACCCCTCCACTTT
TRBJ1-1 | TRBD1 | few | TRBV5-1 | CASSPDRGRVNTEAFF | TGCGCCAGCAGCCCCGACAGGGGTAGGGTGAACACTGAAGCTTTCTTT
TRBJ1-5 | TRBD1 | . | TRBV10-3 | CATRRTGQGDQPQHF | TGTGCCACCCGAAGGACCGGACAGGGCGATCAGCCCCAGCATTTT
TRBJ2-3 | . | . | TRBV5-5 | CASSLLTRVGTDTQYF | TGTGCCAGCAGCTTGCTCACCAGGGTCGGCACAGATACGCAGTATTTT
TRBJ1-1 | . | few | TRBV12-3/TRBV12-4 | CASSRPSGGVGKTSEAFF | TGTGCCAGCAGTCGACCCTCGGGTGGGGTCGGAAAAACAAGTGAAGCTTTCTTT
TRBJ1-5 | TRBD1 | few | TRBV6-1 | CASRTGGQPQHF | TGTGCCAGCAGGACAGGGGGTCAGCCCCAGCATTTT
TRBJ2-1 | . | few | TRBV7-2 | CASSIAGQGRDEQFF | TGTGCCAGCAGCATAGCGGGACAGGGCAGGGATGAGCAGTTCTTC
TRBJ2-1 | . | . | TRBV3-1 | CASSQVRERFGRGRQNEQFF | TGTGCCAGCAGCCAAGTTCGTGAGAGGTTCGGGCGGGGCCGCCAGAATGAGCAGTTCTTC
TRBJ2-7 | . | . | TRBV18 | CASSTYGAGPEQYF | TGTGCCAGCTCCACGTATGGGGCGGGGCCCGAGCAGTACTTC
TRBJ2-5 | . | . | TRBV20-1 | CSASPGEETQYF | TGCAGTGCTAGCCCAGGGGAAGAGACCCAGTACTTC
TRBJ2-5 | TRBD2 | . | TRBV10-2 | CASRRGLAGIQETQYF | TGCGCCAGCAGGCGCGGACTAGCGGGGATACAAGAGACCCAGTACTTC
TRBJ1-4 | . | . | TRBV20-1 | CSAPDMRNEKLFF | TGCAGTGCTCCCGACATGAGGAATGAAAAACTGTTTTTT
TRBJ1-1 | . | few | TRBV5-1 | CASSFLSAGRPNTEAFF | TGCGCCAGCAGTTTTCTCTCTGCAGGGAGACCGAACACTGAAGCTTTCTTT
TRBJ2-3 | . | . | TRBV12-3/TRBV12-4 | CASSSAYQDYTDTQYF | TGTGCCAGCAGTTCTGCGTACCAGGACTACACAGATACGCAGTATTTT
TRBJ2-1 | TRBD2 | . | TRBV6-2/TRBV6-3 | CASSAIAGAPYNEQFF | TGTGCCAGCAGCGCTATAGCGGGGGCCCCCTACAATGAGCAGTTCTTC
TRBJ2-7 | . | . | TRBV18 | CASSPRTVYEQYF | TGTGCCAGCTCACCGAGGACTGTATACGAGCAGTACTTC
TRBJ2-7 | TRBD2 | . | TRBV12-3/TRBV12-4 | CASSWGLADTYEQYF | TGTGCCAGCAGTTGGGGACTAGCGGATACCTACGAGCAGTACTTC
TRBJ2-5 | . | . | TRBV28 | CASSEMGEAIETQYF | TGTGCCAGCAGTGAGATGGGTGAAGCTATTGAGACCCAGTACTTC
TRBJ2-7 | . | few | TRBV29-1 | CSVEAQDGSYEQYF | TGCAGCGTTGAGGCTCAGGACGGCTCCTACGAGCAGTACTTC
TRBJ1-2 | . | . | TRBV20-1 | CSARDERATALF | TGCAGTGCTAGAGATGAACGCGCCACGGCCCTCTTC
TRBJ2-1 | . | few | TRBV20-1 | CSARVGLTYNEQFF | TGCAGTGCTAGGGTTGGGCTAACCTACAATGAGCAGTTCTTC
TRBJ2-3 | TRBD1 | few | TRBV12-3/TRBV12-4 | CASSHPTGGGGTDTQYF | TGTGCCAGCAGTCACCCAACAGGGGGCGGCGGCACAGATACGCAGTATTTT
TRBJ2-3 | . | . | TRBV6-2/TRBV6-3 | CASSPLQASETDTQYF | TGTGCCAGCAGCCCCCTACAGGCCTCAGAAACAGATACGCAGTATTTT
TRBJ2-1 | . | few | TRBV5-1 | CASSFSDEQFF | TGCGCCAGCAGCTTCTCGGACGAGCAGTTCTTC
TRBJ2-3 | . | . | TRBV15 | CAAGGNTDTQYF | TGTGCCGCTGGCGGCAACACAGATACGCAGTATTTT
TRBJ1-1 | TRBD1 | many | TRBV12-3/TRBV12-4 | CASSSDRGLTEAFF | TGTGCCAGCAGTTCGGACAGGGGGCTAACTGAAGCTTTCTTT
TRBJ1-6 | . | . | TRBV5-5 | CASSLEGGPLHF | TGTGCCAGCAGCTTGGAGGGAGGGCCCCTCCACTTT
TRBJ2-6 | TRBD1 | . | TRBV2 | CTSSTGTGSSSWANVLTF | TGTACCAGCAGTACCGGGACAGGGTCGTCTAGTTGGGCCAACGTCCTGACTTTC
TRBJ2-3 | . | . | TRBV3-1 | CASTPGGISTDTQYF | TGTGCCAGCACCCCCGGAGGCATTAGCACAGATACGCAGTATTTT
TRBJ1-1 | TRBD1 | few | TRBV29-1 | CSVGRGTGLNTEAFF | TGCAGCGTTGGGAGGGGGACAGGGCTGAACACTGAAGCTTTCTTT
TRBJ2-7 | . | . | TRBV4-1 | CASSQVKGWYEQYF | TGCGCCAGCAGCCAAGTTAAGGGATGGTACGAGCAGTACTTC
TRBJ2-2 | . | . | TRBV18 | CASSPPGSGELFF | TGTGCCAGCTCACCACCGGGATCCGGGGAGCTGTTTTTT
TRBJ1-5 | . | few | TRBV4-1 | CASSQDQGQGNQPQHF | TGCGCCAGCAGCCAAGATCAAGGGCAGGGCAATCAGCCCCAGCATTTT
TRBJ2-7 | . | few | TRBV27 | CASSLVGKTYEQYF | TGTGCCAGCAGTTTAGTGGGGAAAACCTACGAGCAGTACTTC
TRBJ2-1 | TRBD1 | . | TRBV29-1 | CSGRGLSYNEQFF | TGCAGCGGTAGGGGGCTCTCCTACAATGAGCAGTTCTTC
TRBJ2-4 | TRBD2 | . | TRBV10-3 | CAISAGRRENIQYF | TGTGCCATCAGTGCGGGTCGGCGGGAGAACATTCAGTACTTC
TRBJ1-1 | . | . | TRBV12-3/TRBV12-4 | CASSLLPGSGGTEAFF | TGTGCCAGCAGTTTATTGCCAGGGTCTGGGGGCACTGAAGCTTTCTTT
TRBJ2-7 | TRBD1 | . | TRBV12-3/TRBV12-4 | CASSPYTGVEEQYF | TGTGCCAGCAGCCCTTACACAGGGGTCGAGGAGCAGTACTTC
TRBJ2-7 | TRBD2 | few | TRBV29-1 | CSVYPSGGSGEQYF | TGCAGCGTATACCCTAGCGGGGGGAGCGGTGAGCAGTACTTC
TRBJ2-1 | TRBD1 | many | TRBV29-1 | CSVDPSDRGSYNEQFF | TGCAGCGTTGACCCAAGCGACAGGGGCTCCTACAATGAGCAGTTCTTC
TRBJ1-1 | . | . | TRBV29-1 | CSVEGLTGTLNTEAFF | TGCAGCGTTGAAGGCCTCACCGGGACTCTGAACACTGAAGCTTTCTTT
TRBJ2-1 | TRBD1 | few | TRBV29-1 | CSAERTGYYNEQFF | TGCAGCGCGGAAAGGACAGGGTACTACAATGAGCAGTTCTTC
TRBJ2-1 | . | . | TRBV7-3 | CASSPQGGYNEQFF | TGTGCCAGCAGCCCACAAGGGGGTTACAATGAGCAGTTCTTC
TRBJ1-2 | . | . | TRBV5-5 | CASSLVGWSTNYGYTF | TGTGCCAGCAGCTTGGTTGGGTGGTCCACTAACTATGGCTACACCTTC
TRBJ2-1 | TRBD2 | . | TRBV7-8 | CASSLADSGVGEQFF | TGTGCCAGCAGCTTAGCGGATAGCGGGGTAGGCGAGCAGTTCTTC
TRBJ1-6 | TRBD1 | few | TRBV20-1 | CSARDRDRGVNSPLHF | TGCAGTGCTAGAGATCGGGACAGGGGTGTAAATTCACCCCTCCACTTT
TRBJ2-7 | TRBD1 | few | TRBV20-1 | CSAHRTGGSYEQYF | TGCAGTGCCCACAGGACAGGGGGTAGCTACGAGCAGTACTTC
TRBJ2-5 | . | . | TRBV9 | CASSVGTAETQYF | TGTGCCAGCAGCGTAGGGACCGCGGAGACCCAGTACTTC
TRBJ1-3 | . | few | TRBV5-5 | CASSWGLESSGNTIYF | TGTGCCAGCAGCTGGGGACTCGAGAGCTCTGGAAACACCATATATTTT